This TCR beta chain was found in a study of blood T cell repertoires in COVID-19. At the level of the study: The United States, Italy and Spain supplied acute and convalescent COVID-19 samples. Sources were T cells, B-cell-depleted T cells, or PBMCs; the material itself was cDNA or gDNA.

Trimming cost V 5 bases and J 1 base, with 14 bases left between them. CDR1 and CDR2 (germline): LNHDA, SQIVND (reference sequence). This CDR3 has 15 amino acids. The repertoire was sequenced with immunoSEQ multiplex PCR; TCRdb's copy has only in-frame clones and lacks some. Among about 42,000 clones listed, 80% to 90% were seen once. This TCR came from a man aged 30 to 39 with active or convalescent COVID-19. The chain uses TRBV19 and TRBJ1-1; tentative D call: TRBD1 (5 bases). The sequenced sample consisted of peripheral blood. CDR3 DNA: TGTGCCAGTAGTCTCAGACAGCAAACGAACACTGAAGCTTTCTTT. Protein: CASSLRQQTNTEAFF.